A selection of T cell receptor beta chains follows, all from one sample in a study of spatial heterogeneity in lung cancer. TCRdb re-called the 5' RACE reads through MiXCR, storing one row per CDR3 protein. Here the sample spans about 100,000 distinct CDR3 sequences, approximately 19% being singletons. The specimen was PBMCs, collected at follow-up. The receptors stem from a male donor with early-stage non-small cell lung cancer. CDR3s include the opening cysteine and the closing phenylalanine or tryptophan. The D gene is left open where the match is weak. Some rows mark clone size as missing; the rest say once, few, many or name a class of expanded clone.

NA,TRBJ1-1,TRBV7-9,NA,CASSLNGQRAFF,TGTGCCAGCAGCTTGAATGGACAGAGGGCTTTCTTT
TRBD2,TRBJ2-3,TRBV6-2/TRBV6-3,few,CASSKELAGGTDTQYF,TGTGCCAGCAGTAAAGAACTAGCGGGGGGGACGGATACGCAGTATTTT
NA,TRBJ2-3,TRBV6-1,many,CASSDRPSSTQYF,TGTGCCAGCAGTGATAGGCCATCGTCTACGCAGTATTTT
NA,TRBJ1-1,TRBV24-1,NA,CATRGALNTEAFF,TGTGCCACCCGCGGCGCACTGAACACTGAAGCTTTCTTT
TRBD1,TRBJ1-2,TRBV20-1,few,CSPDQGQGGYGYTF,TGCAGTCCCGACCAAGGACAGGGAGGGTATGGCTACACCTTC
TRBD1,TRBJ2-7,TRBV5-1,many,CASSGQGAGYEQYF,TGCGCCAGCAGTGGACAGGGGGCTGGATACGAGCAGTACTTC
TRBD2,TRBJ2-1,TRBV3-1,few,CASSATGTSSYNEQFF,TGTGCCAGCAGCGCCACCGGGACTAGCTCCTACAATGAGCAGTTCTTC
TRBD2,TRBJ2-1,TRBV20-1,few,CSAYSRLAGGYNEQFF,TGCAGTGCTTACTCCCGTTTAGCGGGAGGATACAATGAGCAGTTCTTC
NA,TRBJ2-3,TRBV10-3,many,CAISTRGAGDTQYF,TGTGCCATCAGTACGAGGGGGGCTGGAGATACGCAGTATTTT
TRBD1,TRBJ1-1,TRBV10-3,NA,CAISEEGQAHTEAFF,TGTGCCATCAGTGAGGAAGGACAGGCACACACTGAAGCTTTCTTT
NA,TRBJ1-1,TRBV13,few,CASSLRVMNTEAFF,TGTGCCAGCAGCCTCAGAGTAATGAACACTGAAGCTTTCTTT
NA,TRBJ2-3,TRBV6-1,few,CASTPGTDTQYF,TGTGCCAGCACCCCGGGTACAGATACGCAGTATTTT
TRBD1,TRBJ2-7,TRBV20-1,few,CSAMPRTGLTGAEQYF,TGCAGTGCCATGCCGCGGACAGGGCTCACCGGGGCCGAGCAGTACTTC
NA,TRBJ1-5,TRBV10-3,NA,CAISDGGPQPQHF,TGTGCCATCAGTGATGGGGGGCCTCAGCCCCAGCATTTT
TRBD1,TRBJ1-5,TRBV20-1,NA,CSVMGQGSNQPQHF,TGCAGTGTTATGGGACAGGGGAGCAATCAGCCCCAGCATTTT
NA,TRBJ1-3,TRBV6-5,few,CASSYSRQARGNTIYF,TGTGCCAGCAGTTACTCGAGGCAGGCCCGTGGAAACACCATATATTTT
NA,TRBJ1-3,TRBV12-3/TRBV12-4,NA,CASSPRSSGNTIYF,TGTGCCAGCAGTCCCCGGAGCTCTGGAAACACCATATATTTT
NA,TRBJ2-7,TRBV7-9,NA,CASSLGAGARFYEQYF,TGTGCCAGCAGCTTAGGCGCAGGGGCGCGTTTCTACGAGCAGTACTTC
NA,TRBJ1-2,TRBV5-1,few,CASSLGAGGYTF,TGCGCCAGCAGTCTAGGGGCTGGTGGCTACACCTTC
NA,TRBJ2-3,TRBV3-1,NA,CASSKDSTPTDTQYF,TGTGCCAGCAGCAAAGATTCCACGCCCACAGATACGCAGTATTTT
NA,TRBJ2-3,TRBV15,few,CATSRDLRSTDTQYF,TGTGCCACCAGCAGAGATCTCAGGAGCACAGATACGCAGTATTTT
NA,TRBJ2-7,TRBV9,many,CASSVDRAYEQYF,TGTGCCAGCAGCGTAGATAGGGCCTACGAGCAGTACTTC
NA,TRBJ2-5,TRBV24-1,NA,CATSDSGKIETQYF,TGTGCCACCAGCGACTCAGGGAAAATTGAGACCCAGTACTTC
NA,TRBJ1-2,TRBV5-6,NA,CASSLLGFDYGYTF,TGTGCCAGCAGCTTGTTAGGATTCGACTATGGCTACACCTTC
NA,TRBJ2-1,TRBV20-1,once,CSASPTGFYNEQFF,TGCAGTGCTTCGCCAACAGGGTTCTACAATGAGCAGTTCTTC
TRBD2,TRBJ2-3,TRBV29-1,once,CSVGGGEGTDTQYF,TGCAGCGTTGGGGGGGGAGAGGGCACAGATACGCAGTATTTT
NA,TRBJ2-5,TRBV30,NA,CAWSRVSQETQYF,TGTGCCTGGAGTCGTGTCAGTCAAGAGACCCAGTACTTC
NA,TRBJ1-2,TRBV19,NA,CASSTSPGFGYTF,TGTGCCAGTTCAACTAGTCCCGGGTTTGGCTACACCTTC
TRBD1,TRBJ1-5,TRBV19,many,CASSGLGQAYNQPQHF,TGTGCCAGTAGTGGGCTAGGACAGGCATACAATCAGCCCCAGCATTTT
TRBD1,TRBJ2-7,TRBV5-1,few,CASSSTRGQGFNEQYF,TGCGCCAGCAGCTCAACTCGGGGACAGGGATTTAACGAGCAGTACTTC
TRBD2,TRBJ2-1,TRBV14,NA,CASSPLESGSIYEQFF,TGTGCCAGCAGCCCCTTGGAAAGCGGGAGTATCTATGAGCAGTTCTTC
TRBD2,TRBJ2-7,TRBV4-2,NA,CASSAGTSIFEQYF,TGTGCCAGCAGCGCCGGGACTAGTATTTTCGAGCAGTACTTC
NA,TRBJ2-1,TRBV20-1,few,CSVLAREQFF,TGCAGTGTTCTAGCCCGTGAGCAGTTCTTC